Below are 28 T cell receptor beta chains sequenced from a single sample in a study of T cell repertoires in ileal Crohn's disease (dated by TCRdb to about 2019). In the paper's terms, the time point label means: inflamed ileum from the surgical specimen. The library was made by the immunoSEQ multiplex PCR assay. TCRdb re-hosts the immuneACCESS table, in-frame sequences only. Its copies lack some clones; in the studies checked, an unresolved V gene accounts for under half of them, and the cause for the rest is not known. This sample comprises roughly 6,600 clones, about 85% of them detected only once. In total, the top ten clones hold over 9% of the sample. The sample taken for sequencing was ileal tissue. Every receptor here comes from an adult with Crohn's disease.

The chain recombines TRBV5-4 with TRBJ2-1, with no clear D. The CDR3 loop spans 13 amino acids. Between the trimmed V and J ends, which lost 0 bases and 5 bases, there was a span of 6 bases. Germline-derived CDR1 and CDR2 are SGHNT and YYREEE (reference sequence). DNA of the CDR3: TGTGCCAGCAGCTTGGACCCTAACAATGAGCAGTTCTTC. Protein product: CASSLDPNNEQFF.

V usage is TRBV30 and J usage is TRBJ2-3, with D perhaps TRBD1 or TRBD2 (5 bases each). Per the germline V gene, CDR1 is GTSNPN and CDR2 is SVGIG (reference sequence). This CDR3 spans 16 amino acids. Trimming shortened V by 3 bases and J by 0 bases, and 16 bases separated the two germline ends. Written as DNA, the CDR3 is TGTGCCTGGAGGCACGGGTGGGGGTATAGCACAGATACGCAGTATTTT. This encodes CAWRHGWGYSTDTQYF.

The chain joins TRBV6-5 to TRBJ2-3; tentatively, D is TRBD1 (5 bases). The CDR3 covers 16 residues. Trimming cost V 4 bases and J 0 bases, with 14 bases left between them. The germline V gene encodes CDR1 MNHEY and CDR2 SVGAGI. The CDR3 loop is CASSFMTATSTDTQYF. Here the CDR3 DNA reads TGTGCCAGCAGTTTTATGACAGCCACTAGCACAGATACGCAGTATTTT.

This clone was counted a single time. This chain uses TRBV5-1 with TRBJ2-7; D is ambiguous. Germline V CDR1 and CDR2: SGHRS, YFSETQ. The CDR3 totals 15 residues. V was clipped by 1 base and J by 3 bases, with 14 bases between them. The CDR3 here is CASSLWSSSSYEQYF. CDR3 nucleotide sequence: TGCGCCAGCAGCTTGTGGAGCAGTTCAAGCTACGAGCAGTACTTC.

The chain combines TRBV29-1 with TRBJ2-3; 7 positions agree with TRBD1. This CDR3 has 12 residues. Germline CDR1 SQVTM, CDR2 ANQGSEA. The V gene end was trimmed by 6 bases and the J gene end by 4 bases; junction bases not matched to a gene: 4. The CDR3 loop is CSVRQGADTQYF. The CDR3 DNA reads as TGCAGCGTACGACAGGGAGCAGATACGCAGTATTTT.

V usage is TRBV5-6 and J usage is TRBJ1-1; D unclear. The V end lost 4 bases, the J end lost 2 bases, and 6 bases lay between the germline ends. The CDR3 loop spans 12 amino acids. Germline CDR1 SGHDT, CDR2 YYEEEE. CDR3 DNA sequence: TGTGCCAGCAGCCTCTTTAACACTGAAGCTTTCTTT. This sequence encodes CASSLFNTEAFF.

In this sample, this clone turned up once. The chain joins TRBV7-9 to TRBJ2-3; perhaps TRBD2 as D (6 bases). Per germline, CDR1 SEHNR and CDR2 FQNEAQ (reference sequence). This CDR3 comprises 12 residues. V was shortened by 1 base and J by 10 bases, with 9 bases between the two germline ends. CDR3: CASSLVASAQYF. The CDR3, as DNA: TGTGCCAGCAGCTTAGTGGCTAGCGCGCAGTATTTT.

This chain links TRBV5-1 with TRBJ2-1; TRBD2 agrees at 12 bases. V lost 4 bases, J lost 0 bases, and 11 bases stayed unmatched. CDR1 is SGHRS and CDR2 is YFSETQ in the germline V gene. This CDR3 spans 19 amino acids. The DNA for the CDR3 is TGCGCCAGCAGCCCGATGGGACTAGCGGGTCGTAGCTCCTACAATGAGCAGTTCTTC. Protein product: CASSPMGLAGRSSYNEQFF.

The V and J genes are TRBV2 and TRBJ2-5; 12 bases line up with TRBD2. The germline V gene encodes CDR1 SNHLY and CDR2 FYNNEI. The V segment lost 0 bases and the J segment 7 bases; nucleotides outside the gene matches: 0. The CDR3 spans 14 residues. CDR3 sequence reads: CASSEAGLAGTQYF. The CDR3 DNA sequence: TGTGCCAGCAGTGAAGCGGGACTAGCGGGGACCCAGTACTTC.

This clone was observed a handful of times. The chain uses TRBV5-6 and TRBJ2-5; weak D call: TRBD2 (5 bases). CDR3 length: 14 residues. From germline, CDR1 is SGHDT and CDR2 YYEEEE. V shed 3 bases and J shed 2 bases, with 11 bases lying between them. CDR3 sequence: CASSSRGLQETQYF. CDR3 nucleotides: TGTGCCAGCAGCTCCCGCGGGTTACAAGAGACCCAGTACTTC.

The chain combines TRBV4-1 with TRBJ2-3, with 8 bases lining up with TRBD2. J was trimmed by 2 bases and V by 1 base; bases with no gene match: 11. CDR1 and CDR2 from the germline V gene are MGHRA and YSYEKL. The CDR3 has 18 residues. The CDR3 sequence: CASSQAGKSGGLTDTQYF. In DNA form, the CDR3 reads TGCGCCAGCAGCCAAGCCGGAAAAAGCGGGGGACTCACAGATACGCAGTATTTT.

V gene TRBV12-5 combines with J gene TRBJ1-2; D uncertain. CDR3 length: 14 residues. Germline lookup yields CDR1 LGHNT and CDR2 FRNRAP. The V end lost 3 bases, the J end lost 2 bases, and 10 bases lay between the germline ends. CDR3 bases: TGTGCTAGTGGTTTCTTTCGTCCAAACTATGGCTACACCTTC. This gives the protein CASGFFRPNYGYTF.

This clone was observed a handful of times. The rearrangement links TRBV10-1 to TRBJ1-3; D not resolved. This CDR3 has 16 residues. Germline V lookup: CDR1 WNHNN, CDR2 SYGVQD (reference sequence). The V end lost 0 bases, the J end lost 2 bases, and 11 bases lay between the germline ends. CDR3 loop: CASSESGWAPGNTIYF. CDR3 nucleotides: TGCGCCAGCAGTGAGTCGGGGTGGGCGCCTGGAAACACCATATATTTT.

This clone was observed a handful of times. The V call is TRBV6-5, the J call TRBJ1-1, with D possibly being TRBD1 (5 bases). The V gene's germline CDR1 is MNHEY and CDR2 SVGAGI. The CDR3 runs 13 residues. Trimming removed 7 bases from V and 6 bases from J, with 15 bases in between. CDR3 coding DNA: TGTGCCAGCAAACTCGAACAGGATTCTGAAGCTTTCTTT. This sequence encodes CASKLEQDSEAFF.

This chain links TRBV11-3 with TRBJ2-1; TRBD1 matches at 8 bases. V trimming: 6 bases; J trimming: 7 bases; junction bases outside the gene matches: 5. The CDR3 loop spans 13 amino acids. Germline CDR1 is SGHNT and CDR2 is YENEEA. The CDR3 region is CASRTGVQNEQFF. As DNA, the CDR3 is TGTGCCAGCAGGACAGGGGTTCAGAATGAGCAGTTCTTC.

The chain couples TRBV11-3 to TRBJ1-1; no reliable D call. The CDR3 is 12 residues long. Germline V gene sequence: CDR1 SGHNT, CDR2 YENEEA. Trimming removed 2 bases at V and 5 bases at J, with 6 bases between. The CDR3, as DNA: TGTGCCAGCAGCTTATTGGGGACTGAAGCTTTCTTT. Residues: CASSLLGTEAFF. The full variable domain, its missing parts supplied by reference TRBV11-3 and TRBJ1-1, is EAGVVQSPRYKIIEKKQPVAFWCNPISGHNTLYWYLQNLGQGPELLIRYENEEAVDDSQLPKDRFSAERLKGVDSTLKIQPAELGDSAVYLCASSLLGTEAFFGQGTRLTVV.

The gene calls are TRBV29-1 and TRBJ1-1; a possible D gene is TRBD1 (5 bases). This CDR3 has 13 amino acids. The V end was cut by 1 base, the J end by 4 bases, with 10 bases between. Looked up from germline, CDR1 is SQVTM and CDR2 is ANQGSEA. CDR3 sequence (DNA): TGCAGCGTTGAAGTAGGGGCTGGCACTGAAGCTTTCTTT. Translation gives CSVEVGAGTEAFF.

The CDR3 DNA reads TGCGCCAGCAGCTTGAGTGGGGGGGGCAATCAGCCCCAGCATTTT. Protein product: CASSLSGGGNQPQHF. The gene calls are TRBV5-1 and TRBJ1-5; perhaps TRBD1 as D (5 bases). Trimming left V 1 base short and J 2 bases short, with 10 bases between. Germline V gene data show CDR1 as SGHRS and CDR2 as YFSETQ. The CDR3 is 15 residues long.

The chain combines TRBV4-2 with TRBJ2-7; D ambiguous. The CDR3 is made up of 13 amino acids. V was shortened by 0 bases and J by 1 base, with 4 bases between the two germline ends. CDR1 and CDR2 from the germline V gene are LGHNA and YNFKEQ. The CDR3, as DNA: TGTGCCAGCAGCCAAGATAATTCCTACGAGCAGTACTTC. This translates into CASSQDNSYEQYF.

This clone appeared a single time. The chain links TRBV6-4 to TRBJ2-7, with D tentatively TRBD1 or TRBD2 (5 bases each). Germline V gene data show CDR1 as MRHNA and CDR2 as SNTAGT. This CDR3 region has 11 residues. The germline V and J ends were trimmed by 6 bases and 3 bases, with 6 bases remaining between them. CDR3 in amino acids: CASRGVYEQYF. In DNA form, the CDR3 reads TGTGCCAGCAGGGGGGTCTACGAGCAGTACTTC.

This rearrangement joins TRBV28 to TRBJ1-1; D is perhaps TRBD1 (6 bases). Looked up from germline, CDR1 is MDHEN and CDR2 is SYDVKM. This CDR3 contains 16 residues. V was clipped by 5 bases and J by 0 bases, with 16 bases between them. CDR3 DNA: TGTGCCAGCAGTGTCCCAGGGGCAGGATTGAACACTGAAGCTTTCTTT. Its translation is CASSVPGAGLNTEAFF.

The chain has TRBV2 and TRBJ2-3, with 11 bases identical to TRBD2. CDR1 SNHLY and CDR2 FYNNEI come from the germline V gene. The CDR3 totals 14 residues. V trimming: 1 base; J trimming: 6 bases; junction bases outside the gene matches: 0. CDR3 region: CASSEGTSGDTQYF. Written as DNA, the CDR3 is TGTGCCAGCAGTGAAGGGACTAGCGGGGATACGCAGTATTTT.

This sequence joins TRBV9 and TRBJ2-1, with no clear D. Germline V lookup: CDR1 SGDLS, CDR2 YYNGEE. Between the trimmed V and J ends, which lost 0 bases and 0 bases, there was a span of 7 bases. CDR3 size: 15 residues. This CDR3 is CASSVGHSSYNEQFF. The CDR3 nucleotides read TGTGCCAGCAGCGTAGGTCACAGCTCCTACAATGAGCAGTTCTTC.

The chain uses TRBV5-4 and TRBJ2-7; a weak D match, TRBD1 (5 bases). Germline loops: CDR1 SGHNT, CDR2 YYREEE (reference sequence). V gave up 0 bases and J gave up 2 bases, with 12 bases separating them. There are 15 residues in the CDR3. The CDR3 DNA follows: TGTGCCAGCAGCTTGGGGGCCGACAGAACCTACGAGCAGTACTTC. The encoded protein is CASSLGADRTYEQYF. Drawing the rest from reference TRBV5-4 and TRBJ2-7, the complete variable domain is ETGVTQSPTHLIKTRGQQVTLRCSSQSGHNTVSWYQQALGQGPQFIFQYYREEENGRGNFPPRFSGLQFPNYSSELNVNALELDDSALYLCASSLGADRTYEQYFGPGTRLTVT.

The chain is built from TRBV11-2 and TRBJ2-5; 10 bases align to TRBD2. V lost 3 bases to trimming and J lost 5 bases; unmatched junction nucleotides: 6. Germline assignment: CDR1 SGHAT and CDR2 FQNNGV. CDR3 length: 15 amino acids. The CDR3: CASSLELAGSETQYF. As DNA, the CDR3 is TGTGCCAGCAGCTTGGAACTAGCGGGGAGTGAGACCCAGTACTTC.

V and J are TRBV5-4 and TRBJ2-5; the D gene is possibly TRBD1 (5 bases). CDR1 is SGHNT and CDR2 is YYREEE in the germline V gene (reference sequence). Deletions cut 4 bases from V and 7 bases from J, with 14 bases between. The CDR3 contains 13 residues. In nucleotides, the CDR3 is TGTGCCAGCAGCGCGGACCAGCAGGGGACCCAGTACTTC. Translation: CASSADQQGTQYF. The full variable domain, in which reference TRBV5-4 and TRBJ2-5 provide the parts outside the CDR3, is ETGVTQSPTHLIKTRGQQVTLRCSSQSGHNTVSWYQQALGQGPQFIFQYYREEENGRGNFPPRFSGLQFPNYSSELNVNALELDDSALYLCASSADQQGTQYFGPGTRLLVL.

This chain uses TRBV14 with TRBJ2-1; maybe TRBD2 (5 bases). CDR3 size: 13 residues. V was trimmed by 0 bases and J by 9 bases, leaving 9 bases between them. Per germline, CDR1 SGHDN and CDR2 FVKESK. CDR3 sequence (DNA): TGTGCCAGCAGCCAAGATGTGGGGAGTGAGCAGTTCTTC. Translation: CASSQDVGSEQFF.

The chain is built from TRBV6-5 and TRBJ2-2; D remains unclear. CDR1 is MNHEY, CDR2 SVGAGI, per germline. Trimming shortened V by 1 base and J by 4 bases, and 10 bases separated the two germline ends. This CDR3 has 15 residues. CDR3 coding DNA: TGTGCCAGCAGTTACTTCGGTGGATCCACCGGGGAGCTGTTTTTT. Translation gives CASSYFGGSTGELFF.